Presented here are 2 T cell receptor beta chains from one specimen sequenced in a study of CD8 T cells in ankylosing spondylitis. TCRdb re-analysed the 5' RACE reads in MiXCR, keeping a single row per CDR3 protein. The repertoire holds roughly 100,000 distinct CDR3 sequences, about 25% seen once, with over 9% in the top ten. The material sequenced was synovial fluid, either unsorted or a sorted T cell fraction (not recorded which). Receptors were obtained from a male donor with ankylosing spondylitis.

The rearrangement uses TRBV7-8 and TRBJ2-7; D is undetermined. The CDR3 has 17 amino acids. The germline V and J ends were trimmed by 2 bases and 2 bases, with 19 bases remaining between them. The V gene's germline CDR1 is SGHVS and CDR2 FQNEAQ. In DNA form, the CDR3 reads TGTGCCAGCAGCTTAAGAGCAGCCCTGTCCCAAACCTACGAGCAGTACGTC. Its translation: CASSLRAALSQTYEQYV.

The gene calls are TRBV20-1 and TRBJ2-2, with D unresolved. The CDR3 runs to 13 residues. Germline V gives CDR1 DFQATT, CDR2 SNEGSKA (reference sequence). The CDR3 loop reads CRARSLNTGELFF. Here the CDR3 DNA reads TGCAGAGCTCGGAGCCTTAACACCGGGGAGCTGTTTTTT.